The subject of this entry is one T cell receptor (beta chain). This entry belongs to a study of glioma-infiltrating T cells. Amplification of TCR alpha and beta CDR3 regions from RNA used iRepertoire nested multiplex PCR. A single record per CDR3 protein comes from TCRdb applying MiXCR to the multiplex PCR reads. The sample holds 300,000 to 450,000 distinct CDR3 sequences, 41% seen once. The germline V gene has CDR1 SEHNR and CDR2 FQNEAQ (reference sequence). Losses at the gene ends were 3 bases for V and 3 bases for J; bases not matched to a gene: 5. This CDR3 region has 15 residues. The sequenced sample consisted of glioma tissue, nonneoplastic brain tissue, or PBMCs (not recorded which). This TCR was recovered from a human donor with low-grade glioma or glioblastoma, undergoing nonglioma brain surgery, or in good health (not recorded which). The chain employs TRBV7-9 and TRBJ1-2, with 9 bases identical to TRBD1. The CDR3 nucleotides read TGTGCCAGCAGCTTGGGACAGGGAAACGACTATGGCTACACCTTC. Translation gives CASSLGQGNDYGYTF.